These 31 T cell receptor beta chains originate from one sample sequenced in a study of blood T cell repertoires in COVID-19. Sequencing used immunoSEQ multiplex PCR; TCRdb keeps in-frame clones, though not all of them. In the table there are 200,000 to 250,000 clones, 86% of which are singletons. Sequenced: peripheral blood. These receptors came from a man in his sixties with acute or convalescent COVID-19.

The chain employs TRBV6-6 and TRBJ1-5; possibly TRBD1 for D (6 bases). The V gene lost 5 bases and the J gene lost 1 base, with 12 bases spanning the gap. In germline, CDR1 is MNHNY, CDR2 SVGAGI (reference sequence). This CDR3 comprises 15 residues. In DNA, the CDR3 is TGTGCCAGCAGTCTGGACAGCCCGAGCAATCAGCCCCAGCATTTT. Its protein product is CASSLDSPSNQPQHF.

V usage is TRBV4-3 and J usage is TRBJ2-3; maybe TRBD2 (7 bases). The CDR3 is 17 residues long. Germline CDR1 is LGHNA and CDR2 is YSLEER. Trimming left V 5 bases short and J 2 bases short, with 20 bases between. In DNA, the CDR3 is TGCGCCAGCAGCAAAAGGGGGGGGAGAAGAAACACAGATACGCAGTATTTT. Protein: CASSKRGGRRNTDTQYF.

The rearrangement links TRBV7-2 to TRBJ2-5; D perhaps matches TRBD2 (5 bases). Germline V gene data show CDR1 as SGHTA and CDR2 as FQGNSA. Trimming took off 3 bases at V and 2 bases at J, with 7 bases between the two ends. The CDR3 sequence is 13 residues long. The DNA for the CDR3 is TGTGCCAGCAGCTTCGGGGTTCAAGAGACCCAGTACTTC. It translates to CASSFGVQETQYF.

The rearrangement links TRBV6-5 to TRBJ2-7, with TRBD1 as a possible D gene (5 bases). Trimming left V 7 bases short and J 6 bases short, with 13 bases between. The germline V gene has CDR1 MNHEY and CDR2 SVGAGI. The CDR3 length is 12 residues. CDR3 nucleotide sequence: TGTGCCAGCACGCCGACAGCAGGCGAGCAGTACTTC. Translation: CASTPTAGEQYF.

The chain has TRBV9 and TRBJ1-1; 9 bases align to TRBD1. Trimming at V came to 4 bases and at J to 7 bases, leaving 2 bases not matched to a gene. In germline, CDR1 is SGDLS, CDR2 YYNGEE. The CDR3 totals 12 residues. Here the CDR3 reads CASSRQGGEAFF. CDR3 coding DNA: TGTGCCAGCAGCCGACAGGGGGGTGAAGCTTTCTTT.

J is TRBJ1-4 and V is TRBV2, with 7 nucleotides matching TRBD1. CDR1 and CDR2 (germline): SNHLY, FYNNEI. The J segment lost 5 bases and the V segment lost 4 bases, leaving 7 bases of the junction unmatched. This CDR3 has 15 residues. The CDR3 bases are TGTGCCAGCAGTGTCCAGACAGGGCAGAATGAAAAACTGTTTTTT. Translated, it gives CASSVQTGQNEKLFF.

The gene calls are TRBV19 and TRBJ2-7; D not resolved. CDR1 and CDR2 (germline): LNHDA, SQIVND (reference sequence). Trimming removed 1 base at V and 0 bases at J, with 13 bases between. The CDR3 loop spans 16 amino acids. DNA of the CDR3: TGTGCCAGTAGTATAGCGGGTCGCCCCAGCTCCTACGAGCAGTACTTC. This sequence encodes CASSIAGRPSSYEQYF.

CDR3: CASSSTGTDQETQYF. CDR3 nucleotides: TGTGCCAGCAGCTCTACAGGGACGGACCAAGAGACCCAGTACTTC. The chain is built from TRBV4-2 and TRBJ2-5; possibly TRBD1 for D (6 bases). V lost 5 bases and J 0 bases, leaving 13 bases between the germline ends. The V gene's germline CDR1 is LGHNA and CDR2 YNFKEQ. This CDR3 is 15 amino acids long.

This clone was detected once. The chain joins TRBV6-2 or TRBV6-3 to TRBJ2-3; 9 nucleotides agree with TRBD2. This CDR3 spans 15 amino acids. The junction had 6 bases not matched to a gene; V was cut back by 5 bases and J by 3 bases. CDR1 and CDR2 from the germline V gene are MNHEY and SVGEGT. Written as DNA, the CDR3 is TGTGCCAGCAGTGTTCAGCGGGAGGTTACAGATACGCAGTATTTT. This encodes CASSVQREVTDTQYF.

This chain joins TRBV7-8 and TRBJ2-1; perhaps TRBD1 as D (6 bases). Germline V gives CDR1 SGHVS, CDR2 FQNEAQ. This CDR3 has 13 residues. The ends were cut back, 7 bases at V and 7 bases at J, with 14 bases in the middle. In DNA, the CDR3 is TGTGCCAGCAACGCACAGGGTGCGAATGAGCAGTTCTTC. The encoded protein is CASNAQGANEQFF.

The chain carries TRBV5-4 and TRBJ1-2; D not certain. Per the germline V gene, CDR1 is SGHNT and CDR2 is YYREEE (reference sequence). Trimming shortened V by 0 bases and J by 8 bases, and 14 bases separated the two germline ends. The CDR3 spans 14 residues. The CDR3 loop is CASSLVRGGSGYTF. Written as DNA, the CDR3 is TGTGCCAGCAGCTTGGTACGCGGAGGTAGCGGCTACACCTTC.

This chain links TRBV19 with TRBJ2-1; TRBD2 matches at 10 bases. CDR3 length: 14 amino acids. Germline loops: CDR1 LNHDA, CDR2 SQIVND (reference sequence). With V trimmed by 7 bases and J by 8 bases, 8 bases remained unmatched. CDR3 coding DNA: TGTGCCAGTACCCCAGCGGGGGGGGCCCATGAGCAGTTCTTC. Translated, it gives CASTPAGGAHEQFF.

J is TRBJ2-3 and V is TRBV5-1, with 7 nucleotides matching TRBD2. V shed 0 bases and J 0 bases; nucleotides not matched to a gene: 4. The CDR3 spans 16 residues. CDR1 SGHRS and CDR2 YFSETQ come from the germline V gene. The CDR3 sequence is CASSLEASGSTDTQYF. In DNA form, the CDR3 reads TGCGCCAGCAGCTTGGAAGCTAGCGGTAGCACAGATACGCAGTATTTT.

V is TRBV11-1 and J is TRBJ2-5; 10 bases align to TRBD1. V was clipped by 5 bases and J by 2 bases; unmatched bases: 8. Germline-derived CDR1 and CDR2 are SGHAT and FQDESV (reference sequence). The CDR3 length is 16 residues. The CDR3: CASSRPGTGAQETQYF. The CDR3 DNA reads as TGTGCCAGCAGCCGCCCAGGGACAGGGGCGCAAGAGACCCAGTACTTC.

V gene TRBV28 combines with J gene TRBJ1-5; D possibly corresponds to TRBD1 (6 bases). Germline values: CDR1 MDHEN, CDR2 SYDVKM. V lost 8 bases and J lost 0, with 17 bases in between. The CDR3 runs to 16 residues. This CDR3 reads CASDVTGRHSNQPQHF. The CDR3 DNA is TGTGCCAGCGATGTGACAGGTCGACATAGCAATCAGCCCCAGCATTTT.

The chain carries TRBV6-4 and TRBJ2-2; 7 bases align to TRBD1. The CDR3 sequence is 16 residues long. V gave up 3 bases and J gave up 1 base; unmatched junction bases: 5. Per the germline V gene, CDR1 is MRHNA and CDR2 is SNTAGT. Here the CDR3 reads CASSDSRDRNTGELFF. CDR3 in DNA: TGTGCCAGCAGTGATTCTAGGGACAGGAACACCGGGGAGCTGTTTTTT.

The chain employs TRBV7-2 and TRBJ2-7; no reliable D call. The CDR3 totals 12 residues. Germline assignment: CDR1 SGHTA and CDR2 FQGNSA. Trimming took 4 bases from V and 2 from J, leaving 6 bases between them. The CDR3 DNA reads TGTGCCAGCAGCTCCACAGCCTACGAGCAGTACTTC. It yields the protein CASSSTAYEQYF.

The CDR3 spells CASRLTSGTREQYF. In DNA form, the CDR3 reads TGTGCCAGCAGGCTGACTAGCGGGACGCGCGAGCAGTACTTC. The chain combines TRBV7-2 with TRBJ2-7, with 11 nucleotides matching TRBD2. The germline V gene has CDR1 SGHTA and CDR2 FQGNSA. The CDR3 loop spans 14 amino acids. J was trimmed by 6 bases and V by 6 bases; bases with no gene match: 7.

On this clone: In the same sample, other DNA sequences code for this CDR3. The V and J genes are TRBV12-3 or TRBV12-4 and TRBJ1-1; 11 nucleotides align to TRBD1. Trimming took 5 bases from V and 8 from J; bases not matched to a gene: 4. This CDR3 contains 13 residues. CDR3 sequence (DNA): TGTGCCAGCAGTCTCGGACAGGGGGCCGAAGCTTTCTTT. Translating it yields CASSLGQGAEAFF.

The chain is built from TRBV6-6 and TRBJ1-6; D is perhaps TRBD1 (5 bases). The CDR3 is 12 residues long. The V end lost 7 bases, the J end lost 7 bases, and 8 bases lay between the germline ends. The germline gives CDR1 MNHNY, CDR2 SVGAGI (reference sequence). The DNA for the CDR3 is TGTGCCAGCACCGCAGGGAATTCACCCCTCCACTTT. Protein sequence: CASTAGNSPLHF.

The J gene is TRBJ1-3, the V gene TRBV7-2; 7 bases agree with TRBD1. Losses at the gene ends were 4 bases for V and 0 bases for J; bases not matched to a gene: 6. CDR1 is SGHTA and CDR2 is FQGNSA in the germline V gene. CDR3 length: 16 residues. CDR3 residues: CASSSQGGLSGNTIYF. The CDR3, as DNA: TGTGCCAGCAGCTCTCAGGGGGGCCTCTCTGGAAACACCATATATTTT.

Only one count was recorded for this clone. CDR3 nucleotides: TGTGCCAGCAGCCCCCAACAGGGTCTAGAGGGGGCTGAGCAGTTCTTC. It is translated as CASSPQQGLEGAEQFF. The chain employs TRBV7-3 and TRBJ2-1, with 7 nucleotides matching TRBD1. Germline lookup yields CDR1 SGHTA and CDR2 FQGTGA. This CDR3 has 16 residues. V lost 5 bases, J lost 9 bases, and 16 bases stayed unmatched.

V and J are TRBV4-3 and TRBJ2-3, with 8 bases matching TRBD2. This CDR3 is 17 amino acids long. Trimming removed 1 base from V and 6 bases from J; junction bases left unmatched: 12. Germline V gene lookup returns CDR1 LGHNA and CDR2 YSLEER. The CDR3 region is CASSQATRLATTDTQYF. The CDR3 nucleotides read TGCGCCAGCAGCCAAGCAACGAGACTAGCGACAACGGATACGCAGTATTTT.

J is TRBJ2-1 and V is TRBV20-1; 7 positions match TRBD2. Germline loops: CDR1 DFQATT, CDR2 SNEGSKA (reference sequence). V shed 3 bases, J shed 1 base, and the junction held 9 bases outside the gene matches. This CDR3 spans 16 amino acids. This CDR3 reads CSASDFPRGSYNEQFF. In DNA, the CDR3 is TGCAGTGCTAGTGATTTTCCGCGGGGGTCCTACAATGAGCAGTTCTTC.

This chain uses TRBV14 with TRBJ2-7, with 10 bases lining up with TRBD1. With V trimmed by 4 bases and J by 0 bases, 12 bases remained unmatched. Germline CDR1 SGHDN, CDR2 FVKESK. This CDR3 contains 18 residues. CDR3 sequence (DNA): TGTGCCAGCAGCCGACGAGGGACAGGGGCTGTGAGCTCCTACGAGCAGTACTTC. Translation: CASSRRGTGAVSSYEQYF.

The count of this clone is one. The CDR3 is CASSLSQRRDTQYF. The CDR3 DNA follows: TGTGCCAGCAGTTTATCTCAAAGGAGGGATACGCAGTATTTT. The chain links TRBV28 to TRBJ2-3; maybe TRBD2 (5 bases). Germline CDR1 is MDHEN and CDR2 is SYDVKM. The V gene lost 1 base and the J gene lost 6 bases, with 11 bases spanning the gap. CDR3 length equals 14 residues.

The chain joins TRBV6-5 to TRBJ1-2; 7 bases agree with TRBD1. The ends lost 6 bases at V and 7 bases at J; junction bases unmatched: 8. Germline loops: CDR1 MNHEY, CDR2 SVGAGI. This CDR3 region has 13 residues. CDR3: CASRPDRDGGYTF. In nucleotides, the CDR3 is TGTGCCAGCAGGCCAGACAGGGATGGTGGCTACACCTTC.

The V and J genes are TRBV5-6 and TRBJ1-1; TRBD1 matches 7 bases. Germline V gene lookup returns CDR1 SGHDT and CDR2 YYEEEE. With V trimmed by 5 bases and J by 1 base, 8 bases remained unmatched. The length of the CDR3 is 15 residues. The CDR3 reads CASSPPGGGNTEAFF. CDR3 DNA sequence: TGTGCCAGCAGTCCTCCAGGGGGAGGGAACACTGAAGCTTTCTTT.

The chain recombines TRBV30 with TRBJ2-7; D unresolved. CDR1 and CDR2 from the germline V gene are GTSNPN and SVGIG (reference sequence). The CDR3 consists of 15 residues. The ends were cut back, 2 bases at V and 0 bases at J, with 14 bases in the middle. CDR3 sequence: CAWSIGDPSSYEQYF. In DNA, the CDR3 is TGTGCCTGGAGTATCGGTGATCCGAGCTCCTACGAGCAGTACTTC.

The rearrangement links TRBV19 to TRBJ2-1, with TRBD1 matching over 9 bases. Germline-derived CDR1 and CDR2 are LNHDA and SQIVND (reference sequence). The CDR3 length is 16 residues. V lost 4 bases and J lost 4; bases outside the gene matches: 8. The CDR3 DNA reads as TGTGCCAGTAGTACCGAGGGACAGGGAGGATACAATGAGCAGTTCTTC. Its translation: CASSTEGQGGYNEQFF.

This clone was counted once. This chain connects TRBV7-2 to TRBJ2-1; 7 nucleotides line up with TRBD1. Germline V gene lookup returns CDR1 SGHTA and CDR2 FQGNSA. The CDR3 is 15 residues long. The V segment lost 3 bases and the J segment 12 bases; nucleotides outside the gene matches: 14. The CDR3 sequence is CASSFRDRGTEGQFF. CDR3 in DNA: TGTGCCAGCAGCTTCAGGGACAGAGGGACAGAGGGGCAGTTCTTC.